This T cell receptor beta chain was captured by sequencing in a study of technical replicates of blood from several donors. This CDR3 comprises 14 residues. CDR1 MNHEY and CDR2 SMNVEV come from the germline V gene (reference sequence). The trim removed 4 bases at V and 3 bases at J, leaving 4 bases unmatched. Only in-frame clones appear in the TCRdb table, and some are missing; sequencing was by immunoSEQ multiplex PCR. The top ten clones hold 0.2% to 0.25% of a sample with about 98,000 clones, approximately 96% of them seen once. The chain has TRBV27 and TRBJ2-7; 9 bases map to TRBD1. The sample taken for sequencing was T cells isolated from PBMCs. The clonotype originates from a human donor in good health. The CDR3 DNA is TGTGCCAGCAGTTCGGACAGGGGCCTCTACGAGCAGTACTTC. Translation gives CASSSDRGLYEQYF.